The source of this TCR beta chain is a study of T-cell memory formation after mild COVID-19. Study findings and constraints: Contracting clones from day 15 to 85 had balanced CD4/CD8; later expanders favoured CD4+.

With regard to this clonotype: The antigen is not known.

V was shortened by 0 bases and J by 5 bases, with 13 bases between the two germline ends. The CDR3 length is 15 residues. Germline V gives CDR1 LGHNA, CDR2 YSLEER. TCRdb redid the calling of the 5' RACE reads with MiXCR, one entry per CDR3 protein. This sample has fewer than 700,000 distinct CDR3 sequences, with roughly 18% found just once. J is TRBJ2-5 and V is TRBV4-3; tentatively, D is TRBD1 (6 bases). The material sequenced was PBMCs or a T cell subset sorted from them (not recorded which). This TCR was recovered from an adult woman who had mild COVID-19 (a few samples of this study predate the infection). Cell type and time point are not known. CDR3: CASSQDSGHRETQYF. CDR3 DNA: TGCGCCAGCAGCCAAGATTCGGGACACCGGGAGACCCAGTACTTC.